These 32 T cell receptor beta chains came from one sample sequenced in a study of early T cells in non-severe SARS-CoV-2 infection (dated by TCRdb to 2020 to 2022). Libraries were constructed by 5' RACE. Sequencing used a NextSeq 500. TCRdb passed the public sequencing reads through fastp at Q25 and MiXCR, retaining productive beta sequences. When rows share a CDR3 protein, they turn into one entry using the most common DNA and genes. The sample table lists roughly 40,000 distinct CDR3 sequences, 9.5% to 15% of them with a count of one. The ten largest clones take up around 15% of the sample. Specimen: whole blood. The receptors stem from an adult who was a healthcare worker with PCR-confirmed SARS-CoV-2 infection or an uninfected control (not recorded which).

The chain's CDR3 is CSARGDRGDEQYF. The CDR3 DNA reads as TGCAGTGCTAGAGGCGACAGGGGCGACGAGCAGTACTTC. The chain recombines TRBV20-1 with TRBJ2-7; 8 bases are shared with TRBD1. The V gene's germline CDR1 is DFQATT and CDR2 SNEGSKA (reference sequence). V shed 1 base and J 5 bases; nucleotides not matched to a gene: 4. The length of the CDR3 is 13 residues.

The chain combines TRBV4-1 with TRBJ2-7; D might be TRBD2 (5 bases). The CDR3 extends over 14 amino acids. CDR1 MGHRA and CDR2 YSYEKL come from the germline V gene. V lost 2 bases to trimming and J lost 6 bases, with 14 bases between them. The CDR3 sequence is CASSQTRDPFEQYF. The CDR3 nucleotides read TGCGCCAGCAGCCAAACTAGAGACCCCTTCGAGCAGTACTTC.

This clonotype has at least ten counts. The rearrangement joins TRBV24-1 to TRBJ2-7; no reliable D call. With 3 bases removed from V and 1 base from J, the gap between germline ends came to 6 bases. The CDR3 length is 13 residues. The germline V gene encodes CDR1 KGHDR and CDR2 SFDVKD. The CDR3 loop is CATSDTASYEQYF. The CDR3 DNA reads TGTGCCACCAGTGATACAGCTTCCTACGAGCAGTACTTC.

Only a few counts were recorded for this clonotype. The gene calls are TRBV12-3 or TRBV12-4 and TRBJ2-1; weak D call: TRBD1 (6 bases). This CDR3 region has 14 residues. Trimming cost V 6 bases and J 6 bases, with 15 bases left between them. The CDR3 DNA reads TGTGCCAGCAGCAGCTCTTTACAGGGCAATGAGCAGTTCTTC. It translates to CASSSSLQGNEQFF.

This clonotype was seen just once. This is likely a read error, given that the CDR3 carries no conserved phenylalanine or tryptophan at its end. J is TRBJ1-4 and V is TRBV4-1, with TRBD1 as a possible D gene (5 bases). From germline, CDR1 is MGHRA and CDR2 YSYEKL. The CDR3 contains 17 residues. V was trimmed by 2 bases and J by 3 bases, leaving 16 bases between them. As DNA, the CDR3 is TGCGCCAGCAGCCAAAATGGCGGGGGAGGAGCTAATGAAAAACTGTTTCTT. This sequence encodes CASSQNGGGGANEKLFL.

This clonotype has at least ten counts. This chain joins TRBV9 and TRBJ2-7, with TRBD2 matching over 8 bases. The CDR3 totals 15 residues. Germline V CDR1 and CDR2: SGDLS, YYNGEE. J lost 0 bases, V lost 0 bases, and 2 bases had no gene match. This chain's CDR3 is CASSVASGLSYEQYF. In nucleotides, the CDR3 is TGTGCCAGCAGCGTAGCTAGCGGGCTCTCCTACGAGCAGTACTTC.

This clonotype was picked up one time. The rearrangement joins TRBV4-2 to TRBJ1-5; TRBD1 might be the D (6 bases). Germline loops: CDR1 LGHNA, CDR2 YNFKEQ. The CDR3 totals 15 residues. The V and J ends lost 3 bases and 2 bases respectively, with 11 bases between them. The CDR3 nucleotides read TGTGCCAGCAGCCAGGCGACAGGTGGCAATCAGCCCCAGCATTTT. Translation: CASSQATGGNQPQHF.

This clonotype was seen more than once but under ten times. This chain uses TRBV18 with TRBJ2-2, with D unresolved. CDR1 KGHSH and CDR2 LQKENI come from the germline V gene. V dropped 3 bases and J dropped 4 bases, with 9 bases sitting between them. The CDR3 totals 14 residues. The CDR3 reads CASSPLPGTGELFF. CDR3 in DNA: TGTGCCAGCTCACCCCTACCGGGCACCGGGGAGCTGTTTTTT.

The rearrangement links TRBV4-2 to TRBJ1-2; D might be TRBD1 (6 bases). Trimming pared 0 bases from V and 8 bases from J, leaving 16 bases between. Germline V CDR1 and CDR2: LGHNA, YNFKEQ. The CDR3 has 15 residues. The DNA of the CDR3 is TGTGCCAGCAGCCAAGAAATGGAGGACAGCCGAGGCTACACCTTC. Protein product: CASSQEMEDSRGYTF.

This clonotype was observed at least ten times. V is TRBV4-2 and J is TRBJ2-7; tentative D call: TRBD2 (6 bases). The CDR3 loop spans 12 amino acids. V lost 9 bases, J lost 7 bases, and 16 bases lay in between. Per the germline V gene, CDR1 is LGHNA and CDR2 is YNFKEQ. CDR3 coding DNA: TGTGCCAGTCGGGGGACCCTGAGGGAGCAGTACTTC. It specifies CASRGTLREQYF.

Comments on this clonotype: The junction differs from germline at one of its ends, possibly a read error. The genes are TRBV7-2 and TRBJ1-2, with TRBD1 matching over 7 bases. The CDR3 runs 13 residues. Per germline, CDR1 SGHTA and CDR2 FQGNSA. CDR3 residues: CASRYDRVYGYTF. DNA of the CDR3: TGTGCCAGCAGATACGACAGGGTTTATGGCTATACCTTC.

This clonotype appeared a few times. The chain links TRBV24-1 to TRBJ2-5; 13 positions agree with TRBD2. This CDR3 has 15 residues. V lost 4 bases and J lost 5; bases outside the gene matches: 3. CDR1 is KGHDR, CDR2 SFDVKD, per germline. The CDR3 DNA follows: TGTGCCACCAGTGACCCACTAGCGGGGGGGGAGACCCAGTACTTC. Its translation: CATSDPLAGGETQYF.

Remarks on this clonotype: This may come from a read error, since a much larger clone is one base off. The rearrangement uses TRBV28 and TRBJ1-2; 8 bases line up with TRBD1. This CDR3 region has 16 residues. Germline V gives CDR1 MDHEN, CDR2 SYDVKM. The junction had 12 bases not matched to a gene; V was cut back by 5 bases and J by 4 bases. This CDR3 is CASSISGTGCPYGYTF. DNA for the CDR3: TGTGCCAGCAGTATTTCTGGGACAGGTTGCCCCTATGGCTACACCTTC.

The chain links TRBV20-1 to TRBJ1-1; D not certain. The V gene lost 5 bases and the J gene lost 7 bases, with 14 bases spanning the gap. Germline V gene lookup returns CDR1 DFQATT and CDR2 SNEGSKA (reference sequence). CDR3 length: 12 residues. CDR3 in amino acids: CSAPEGSLEAFF. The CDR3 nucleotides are TGCAGTGCTCCGGAAGGGTCCCTTGAAGCTTTCTTT.

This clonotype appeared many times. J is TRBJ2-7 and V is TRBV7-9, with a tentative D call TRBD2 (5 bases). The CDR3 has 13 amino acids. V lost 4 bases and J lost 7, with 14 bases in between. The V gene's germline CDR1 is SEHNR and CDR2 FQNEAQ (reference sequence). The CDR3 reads CASSYSGSTEQYF. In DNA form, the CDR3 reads TGTGCCAGCAGCTACTCGGGAAGTACAGAGCAGTACTTC.

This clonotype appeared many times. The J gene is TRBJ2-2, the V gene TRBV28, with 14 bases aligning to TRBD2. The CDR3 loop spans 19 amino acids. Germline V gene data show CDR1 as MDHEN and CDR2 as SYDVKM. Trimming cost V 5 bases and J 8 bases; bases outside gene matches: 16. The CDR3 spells CASSMFHEGLAGDGGELFF. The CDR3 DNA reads TGTGCCAGCAGTATGTTTCACGAGGGACTAGCGGGAGACGGTGGGGAGCTGTTTTTT.

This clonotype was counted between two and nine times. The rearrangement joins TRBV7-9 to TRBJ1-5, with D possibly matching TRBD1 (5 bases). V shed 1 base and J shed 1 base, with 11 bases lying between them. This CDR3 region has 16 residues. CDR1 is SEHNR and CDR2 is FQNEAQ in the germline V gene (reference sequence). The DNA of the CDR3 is TGTGCCAGCAGCTTAGGGGGCGCGGGCAGCAATCAGCCCCAGCATTTT. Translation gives CASSLGGAGSNQPQHF.

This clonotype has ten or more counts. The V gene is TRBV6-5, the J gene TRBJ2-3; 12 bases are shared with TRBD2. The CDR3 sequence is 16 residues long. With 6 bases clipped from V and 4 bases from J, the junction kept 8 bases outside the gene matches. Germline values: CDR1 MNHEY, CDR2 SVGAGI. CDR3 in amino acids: CASSLGLAGRADTQYF. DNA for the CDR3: TGTGCCAGCAGCCTCGGACTAGCGGGGAGGGCAGATACGCAGTATTTT.

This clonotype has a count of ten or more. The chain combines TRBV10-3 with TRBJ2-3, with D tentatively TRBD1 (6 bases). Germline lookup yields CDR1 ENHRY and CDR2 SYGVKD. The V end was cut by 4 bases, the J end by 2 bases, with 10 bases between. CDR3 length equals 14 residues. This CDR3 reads CAISVQGNTDTQYF. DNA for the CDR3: TGTGCCATCAGTGTTCAGGGGAACACAGATACGCAGTATTTT.

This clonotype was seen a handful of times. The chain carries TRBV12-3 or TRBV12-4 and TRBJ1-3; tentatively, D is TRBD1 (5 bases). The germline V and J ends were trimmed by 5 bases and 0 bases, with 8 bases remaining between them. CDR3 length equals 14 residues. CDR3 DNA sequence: TGTGCCAGCAGTCCAGGGTACTCTGGAAACACCATATATTTT. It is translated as CASSPGYSGNTIYF.

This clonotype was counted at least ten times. The CDR3: CASSLKGQGYGYTF. In nucleotides, the CDR3 is TGTGCCAGCAGTTTAAAGGGACAGGGCTATGGCTACACCTTC. This sequence joins TRBV6-5 and TRBJ1-2, with TRBD1 matching over 9 bases. Germline values: CDR1 MNHEY, CDR2 SVGAGI. The CDR3 is 14 amino acids. The V segment lost 4 bases and the J segment 4 bases; nucleotides outside the gene matches: 4.

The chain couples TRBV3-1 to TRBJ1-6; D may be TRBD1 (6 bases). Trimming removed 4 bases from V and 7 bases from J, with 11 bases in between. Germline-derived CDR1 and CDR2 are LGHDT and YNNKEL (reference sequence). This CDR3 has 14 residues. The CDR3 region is CASSLPGQNSPLHF. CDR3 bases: TGTGCCAGCAGCCTTCCGGGACAAAATTCACCCCTCCACTTT.

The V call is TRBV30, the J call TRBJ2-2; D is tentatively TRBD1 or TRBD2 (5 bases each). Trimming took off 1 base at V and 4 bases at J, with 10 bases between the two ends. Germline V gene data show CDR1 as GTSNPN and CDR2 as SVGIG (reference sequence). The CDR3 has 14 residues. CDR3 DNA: TGTGCCTGGAGTGCAGGGAGAAGCACCGGGGAGCTGTTTTTT. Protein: CAWSAGRSTGELFF. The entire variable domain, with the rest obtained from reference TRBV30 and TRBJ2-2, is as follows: SQTIHQWPATLVQPVGSPLSLECTVEGTSNPNLYWYRQAAGRGLQLLFYSVGIGQISSEVPQNLSASRPQDRQFILSSKKLLLSDSGFYLCAWSAGRSTGELFFGEGSRLTVL.

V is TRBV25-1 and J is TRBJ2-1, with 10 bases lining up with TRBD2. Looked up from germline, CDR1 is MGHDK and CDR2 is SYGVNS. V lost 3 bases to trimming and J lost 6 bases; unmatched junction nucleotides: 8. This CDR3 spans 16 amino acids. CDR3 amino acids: CASSDGAGLAINEQFF. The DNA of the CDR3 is TGTGCCAGCAGTGACGGCGCGGGACTAGCGATCAATGAGCAGTTCTTC. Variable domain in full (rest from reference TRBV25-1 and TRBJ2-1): EADIYQTPRYLVIGTGKKITLECSQTMGHDKMYWYQQDPGMELHLIHYSYGVNSTEKGDLSSESTVSRIRTEHFPLTLESARPSHTSQYLCASSDGAGLAINEQFFGPGTRLTVL.

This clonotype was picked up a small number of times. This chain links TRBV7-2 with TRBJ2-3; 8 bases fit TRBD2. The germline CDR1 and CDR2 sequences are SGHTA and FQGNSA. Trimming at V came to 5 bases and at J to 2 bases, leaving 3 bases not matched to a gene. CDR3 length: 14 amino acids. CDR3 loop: CASSLSGATDTQYF. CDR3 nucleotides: TGTGCCAGCAGCCTTAGCGGGGCCACAGATACGCAGTATTTT.

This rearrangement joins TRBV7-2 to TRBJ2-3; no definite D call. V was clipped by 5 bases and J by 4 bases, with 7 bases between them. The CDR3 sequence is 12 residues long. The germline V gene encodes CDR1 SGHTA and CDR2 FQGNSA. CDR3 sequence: CASSQRADTQYF. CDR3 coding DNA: TGTGCCAGCAGCCAAAGGGCAGATACGCAGTATTTT.

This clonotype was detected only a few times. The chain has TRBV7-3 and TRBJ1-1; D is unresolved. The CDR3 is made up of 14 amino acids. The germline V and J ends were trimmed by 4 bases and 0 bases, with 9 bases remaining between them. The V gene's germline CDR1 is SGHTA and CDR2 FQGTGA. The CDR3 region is CASSSDGVNTEAFF. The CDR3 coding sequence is TGTGCCAGCAGCTCCGATGGGGTGAACACTGAAGCTTTCTTT.

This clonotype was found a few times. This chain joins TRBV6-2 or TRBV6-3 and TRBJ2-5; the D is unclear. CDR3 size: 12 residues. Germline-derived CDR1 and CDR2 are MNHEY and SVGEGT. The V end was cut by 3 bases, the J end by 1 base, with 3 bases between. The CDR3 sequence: CASSYLQETQYF. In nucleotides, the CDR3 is TGTGCCAGCAGTTATCTCCAAGAGACCCAGTACTTC.

CDR3 amino acids: CASSSSGGAVETQYF. The CDR3 nucleotides are TGTGCCAGCAGCTCGTCCGGGGGGGCGGTAGAGACCCAGTACTTC. The genes are TRBV11-2 and TRBJ2-5, with 8 bases identical to TRBD2. Germline assignment: CDR1 SGHAT and CDR2 FQNNGV. The CDR3 loop spans 15 amino acids. V was pared by 4 bases and J by 4 bases, with 8 bases of the junction left unmatched.

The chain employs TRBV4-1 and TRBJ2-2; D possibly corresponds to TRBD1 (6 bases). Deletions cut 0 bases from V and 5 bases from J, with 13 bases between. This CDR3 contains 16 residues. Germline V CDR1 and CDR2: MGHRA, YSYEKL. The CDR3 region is CASSQEDRWETGELFF. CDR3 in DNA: TGCGCCAGCAGCCAAGAAGACAGGTGGGAAACCGGGGAGCTGTTTTTT.

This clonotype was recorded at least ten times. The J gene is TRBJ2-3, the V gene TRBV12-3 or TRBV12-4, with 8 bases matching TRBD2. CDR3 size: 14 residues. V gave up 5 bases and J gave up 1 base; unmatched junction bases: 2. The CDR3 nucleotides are TGTGCCAGCAGTCTCGGGGGGGGCACAGATACGCAGTATTTT. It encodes CASSLGGGTDTQYF.

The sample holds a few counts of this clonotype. The CDR3 coding sequence is TGTGCCAGCAGCACGAGGGCCTCCTTGGAGCTGTTTTTT. This codes for CASSTRASLELFF. The V call is TRBV13, the J call TRBJ2-2; possibly TRBD2 for D (5 bases). The V end was cut by 5 bases, the J end by 10 bases, with 14 bases between. The length of the CDR3 is 13 residues. Germline V gene data show CDR1 as PRHDT and CDR2 as FYEKMQ (reference sequence).